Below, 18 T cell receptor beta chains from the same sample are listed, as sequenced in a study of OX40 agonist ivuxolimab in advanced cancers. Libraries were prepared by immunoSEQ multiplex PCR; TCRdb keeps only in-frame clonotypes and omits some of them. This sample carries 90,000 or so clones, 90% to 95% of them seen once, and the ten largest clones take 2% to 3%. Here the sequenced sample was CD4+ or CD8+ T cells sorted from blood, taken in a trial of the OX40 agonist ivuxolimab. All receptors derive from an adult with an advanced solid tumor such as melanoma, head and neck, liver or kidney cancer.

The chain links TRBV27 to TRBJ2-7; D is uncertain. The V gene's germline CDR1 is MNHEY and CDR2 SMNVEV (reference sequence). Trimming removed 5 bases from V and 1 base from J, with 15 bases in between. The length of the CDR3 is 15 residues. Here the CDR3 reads CASSPGRMLSYEQYF. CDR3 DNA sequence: TGTGCCAGCAGTCCTGGCCGTATGCTTTCCTACGAGCAGTACTTC.

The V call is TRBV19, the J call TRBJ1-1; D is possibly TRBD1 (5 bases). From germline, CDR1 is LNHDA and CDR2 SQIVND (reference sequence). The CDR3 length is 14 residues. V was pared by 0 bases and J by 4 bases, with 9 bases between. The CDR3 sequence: CASSIDIGATEAFF. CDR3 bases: TGTGCCAGTAGTATAGATATTGGGGCCACTGAAGCTTTCTTT.

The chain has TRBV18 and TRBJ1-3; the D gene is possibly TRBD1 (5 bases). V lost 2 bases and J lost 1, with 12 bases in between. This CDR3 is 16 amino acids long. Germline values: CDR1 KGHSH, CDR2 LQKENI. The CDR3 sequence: CASSPEGLWSGNTIYF. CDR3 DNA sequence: TGTGCCAGCTCACCAGAGGGGTTGTGGTCTGGAAACACCATATATTTT.

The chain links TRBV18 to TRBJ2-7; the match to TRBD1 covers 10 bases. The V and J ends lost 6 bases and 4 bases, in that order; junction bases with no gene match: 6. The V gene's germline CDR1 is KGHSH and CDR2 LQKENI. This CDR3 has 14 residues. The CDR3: CASSPGTGVYEQYF. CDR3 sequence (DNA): TGTGCCAGCTCCCCGGGGACAGGGGTGTACGAGCAGTACTTC.

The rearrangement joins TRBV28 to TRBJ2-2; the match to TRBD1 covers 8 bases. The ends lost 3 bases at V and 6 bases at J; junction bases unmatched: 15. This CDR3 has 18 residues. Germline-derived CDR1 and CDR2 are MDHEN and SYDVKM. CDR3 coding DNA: TGTGCCAGCAGTTTTGCTTTGGGACAGGACGCTAACCCCGGGGAGCTGTTTTTT. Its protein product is CASSFALGQDANPGELFF.

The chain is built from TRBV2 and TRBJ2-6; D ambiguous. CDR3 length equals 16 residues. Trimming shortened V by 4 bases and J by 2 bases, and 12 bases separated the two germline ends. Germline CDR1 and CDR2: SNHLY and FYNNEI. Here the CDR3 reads CASSVDKTPGANVLTF. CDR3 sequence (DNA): TGTGCCAGCAGTGTTGACAAAACACCTGGGGCCAACGTCCTGACTTTC. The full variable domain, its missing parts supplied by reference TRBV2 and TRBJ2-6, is EPEVTQTPSHQVTQMGQEVILRCVPISNHLYFYWYRQILGQKVEFLVSFYNNEISEKSEIFDDQFSVERPDGSNFTLKIRSTKLEDSAMYFCASSVDKTPGANVLTFGAGSRLTVL.

CDR3 protein: CASSLAGRGWGTEAFF. For the CDR3, the DNA is TGTGCCAGCAGCTTGGCCGGCAGGGGATGGGGCACTGAAGCTTTCTTT. The rearrangement links TRBV5-4 to TRBJ1-1, with D possibly being TRBD1 (6 bases). Germline V gene lookup returns CDR1 SGHNT and CDR2 YYREEE (reference sequence). CDR3 size: 16 residues. With 0 bases removed from V and 4 bases from J, the gap between germline ends came to 16 bases. The variable domain in full, with the rest retrieved from reference TRBV5-4 and TRBJ1-1, is ETGVTQSPTHLIKTRGQQVTLRCSSQSGHNTVSWYQQALGQGPQFIFQYYREEENGRGNFPPRFSGLQFPNYSSELNVNALELDDSALYLCASSLAGRGWGTEAFFGQGTRLTVV.

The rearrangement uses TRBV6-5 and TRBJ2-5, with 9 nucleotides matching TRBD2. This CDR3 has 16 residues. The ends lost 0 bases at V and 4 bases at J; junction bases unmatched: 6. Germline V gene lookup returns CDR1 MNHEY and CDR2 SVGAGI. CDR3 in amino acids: CASSYSRGRAGETQYF. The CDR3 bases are TGTGCCAGCAGTTACTCTCGCGGGAGGGCCGGAGAGACCCAGTACTTC.

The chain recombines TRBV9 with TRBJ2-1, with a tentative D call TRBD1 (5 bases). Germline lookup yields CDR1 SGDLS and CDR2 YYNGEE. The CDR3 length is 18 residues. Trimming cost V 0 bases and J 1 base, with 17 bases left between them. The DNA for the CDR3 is TGTGCCAGCAGCGTAGGGGGCCCGTTAGAACGGTCCTACAATGAGCAGTTCTTC. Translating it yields CASSVGGPLERSYNEQFF.

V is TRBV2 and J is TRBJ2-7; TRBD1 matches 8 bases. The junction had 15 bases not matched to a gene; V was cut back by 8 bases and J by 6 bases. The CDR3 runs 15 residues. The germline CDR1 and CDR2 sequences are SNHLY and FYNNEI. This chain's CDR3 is CASRQSTGGVGEQYF. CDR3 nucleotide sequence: TGTGCCAGCCGACAAAGTACAGGGGGAGTTGGCGAGCAGTACTTC.

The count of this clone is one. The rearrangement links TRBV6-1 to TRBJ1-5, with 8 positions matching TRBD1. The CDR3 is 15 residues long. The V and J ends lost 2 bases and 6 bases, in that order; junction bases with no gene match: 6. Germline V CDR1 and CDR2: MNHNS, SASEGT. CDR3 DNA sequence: TGTGCCAGCAGTGAACAGCAGGGGGCAGGTCAGCCCCAGCATTTT. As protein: CASSEQQGAGQPQHF.

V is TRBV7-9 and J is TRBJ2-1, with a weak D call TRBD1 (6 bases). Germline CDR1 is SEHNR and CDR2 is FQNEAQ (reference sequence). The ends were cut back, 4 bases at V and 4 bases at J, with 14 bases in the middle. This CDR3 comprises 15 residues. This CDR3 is CASSSQGHPYNEQFF. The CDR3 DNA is TGTGCCAGCAGCTCCCAGGGACATCCATACAATGAGCAGTTCTTC.

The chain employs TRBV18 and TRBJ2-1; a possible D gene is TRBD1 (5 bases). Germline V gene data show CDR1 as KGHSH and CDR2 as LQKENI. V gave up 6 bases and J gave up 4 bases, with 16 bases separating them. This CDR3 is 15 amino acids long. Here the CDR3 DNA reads TGTGCCAGCTCGCTTCGACAGCTAAGTTACAATGAGCAGTTCTTC. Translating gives CASSLRQLSYNEQFF. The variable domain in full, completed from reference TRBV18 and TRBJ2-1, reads NAGVMQNPRHLVRRRGQEARLRCSPMKGHSHVYWYRQLPEEGLKFMVYLQKENIIDESGMPKERFSAEFPKEGPSILRIQQVVRGDSAAYFCASSLRQLSYNEQFFGPGTRLTVL.

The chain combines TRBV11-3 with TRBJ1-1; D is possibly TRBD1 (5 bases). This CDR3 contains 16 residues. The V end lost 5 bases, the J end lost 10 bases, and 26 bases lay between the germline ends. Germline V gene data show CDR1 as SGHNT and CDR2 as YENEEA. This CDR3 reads CASSPDSGRGGVRAFF. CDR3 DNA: TGTGCCAGCAGCCCAGATAGTGGGCGGGGGGGTGTGAGAGCTTTCTTT.

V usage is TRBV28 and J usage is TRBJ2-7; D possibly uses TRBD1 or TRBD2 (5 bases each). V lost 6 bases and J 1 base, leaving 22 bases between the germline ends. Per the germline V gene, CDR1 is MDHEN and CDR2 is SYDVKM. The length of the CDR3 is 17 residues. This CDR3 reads CASRFRDVGDGSYEQYF. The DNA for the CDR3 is TGTGCCAGCAGATTCAGGGACGTAGGGGATGGGTCCTACGAGCAGTACTTC.

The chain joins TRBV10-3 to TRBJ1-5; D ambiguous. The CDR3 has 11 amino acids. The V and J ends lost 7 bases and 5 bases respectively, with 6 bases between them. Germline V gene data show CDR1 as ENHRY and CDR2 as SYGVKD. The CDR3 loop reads CAITQHQPQHF. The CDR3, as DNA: TGTGCCATCACCCAACATCAGCCCCAGCATTTT.

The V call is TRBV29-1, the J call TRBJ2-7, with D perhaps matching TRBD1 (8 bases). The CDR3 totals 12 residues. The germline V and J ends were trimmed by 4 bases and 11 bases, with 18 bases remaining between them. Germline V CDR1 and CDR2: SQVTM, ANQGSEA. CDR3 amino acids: CSVGEGHRGKYF. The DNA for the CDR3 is TGCAGCGTTGGGGAGGGCCACAGGGGGAAGTACTTC.

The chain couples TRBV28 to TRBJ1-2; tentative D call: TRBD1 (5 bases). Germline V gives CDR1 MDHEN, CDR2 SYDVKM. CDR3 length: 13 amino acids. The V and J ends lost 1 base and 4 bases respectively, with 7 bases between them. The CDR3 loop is CASSLSGPYGYTF. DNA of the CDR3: TGTGCCAGCAGTTTATCAGGGCCCTATGGCTACACCTTC.